This entry lists 10 T cell receptor beta chains sequenced from one sample in a study of blood T cells in healthy people across ages. Through a sample-barcoded 5' primer and a J-beta primer mix, a second PCR was run for 7 to 11 cycles. One entry per CDR3 protein results from TCRdb running MiXCR on the 5' RACE reads. There are about 1.4 million distinct CDR3 sequences in the sample; approximately 59% occur only once, and 6.5% to 8.5% lies in the top ten. Sequenced: blood. The receptors stem from a man aged 18-30 years in good health.

J is TRBJ2-7 and V is TRBV7-2; 7 bases align to TRBD2. CDR1 is SGHTA, CDR2 FQGNSA, per germline. The CDR3 contains 17 residues. Losses at the gene ends were 4 bases for V and 5 bases for J; bases not matched to a gene: 17. The CDR3 loop is CASSYPLGGPVPNEQYF. The CDR3, as DNA: TGTGCCAGCAGCTACCCCTTGGGAGGGCCCGTACCCAACGAGCAGTACTTC.

The chain couples TRBV29-1 to TRBJ2-7; D perhaps matches TRBD1 (5 bases). This CDR3 is built from 13 residues. The germline V gene encodes CDR1 SQVTM and CDR2 ANQGSEA. Trimming removed 6 bases at V and 2 bases at J, with 14 bases between. The CDR3 sequence: CSVKSRDTYEQYF. CDR3 bases: TGCAGCGTGAAGAGCAGGGATACCTACGAGCAGTACTTC.

V gene TRBV6-2 or TRBV6-3 combines with J gene TRBJ2-3; 7 bases agree with TRBD1. V shed 5 bases and J 2 bases; nucleotides not matched to a gene: 7. The CDR3 sequence is 15 residues long. Germline V gene lookup returns CDR1 MNHEY and CDR2 SVGEGT. The CDR3 sequence: CASSNPRGNTDTQYF. As DNA, the CDR3 is TGTGCCAGCAGTAACCCCAGGGGGAACACAGATACGCAGTATTTT.

J is TRBJ2-3 and V is TRBV29-1; no firm D call. V was clipped by 7 bases and J by 4 bases, with 9 bases between them. The germline gives CDR1 SQVTM, CDR2 ANQGSEA. This CDR3 spans 11 amino acids. CDR3 nucleotide sequence: TGCAGCGGTGCAGAGTCAGATACGCAGTATTTT. This sequence encodes CSGAESDTQYF.

In the case of this clonotype: Sequence at one end of the junction differs from germline and may be a read error. The V and J genes are TRBV6-2 or TRBV6-3 and TRBJ2-3, with D uncertain. This CDR3 has 13 residues. Germline values: CDR1 MNHEY, CDR2 SVGEGT. The CDR3 reads CASSAATTDMQYF. CDR3 in DNA: TGTGCCAGCAGTGCCGCAACCACAGATATGCAGTATTTT.

The V gene is TRBV25-1, the J gene TRBJ1-6; tentatively, D is TRBD1 (5 bases). CDR3 length equals 17 residues. Germline CDR1 and CDR2: MGHDK and SYGVNS. The germline V and J ends were trimmed by 1 base and 0 bases, with 10 bases remaining between them. DNA for the CDR3: TGTGCCAGCAGTGAATCGACAGCAAGCTCCTATAATTCACCCCTCCACTTT. The encoded protein is CASSESTASSYNSPLHF.

The chain uses TRBV11-2 and TRBJ2-4; TRBD2 might be the D (5 bases). Germline CDR1 SGHAT, CDR2 FQNNGV. This CDR3 has 13 amino acids. V dropped 5 bases and J dropped 13 bases, with 18 bases sitting between them. As DNA, the CDR3 is TGTGCCAGCAGCAACGCTGGGCTTAGGGAGCAGTACTTC. Translated: CASSNAGLREQYF.

Regarding this clonotype: At one of its ends the junction is not consistent with the germline gene, which may arise from a read error. The chain carries TRBV7-6 and TRBJ2-5; 7 nucleotides match TRBD1. CDR3 length: 13 amino acids. Germline CDR1 is SGHVS and CDR2 is FNYEAQ. Here the CDR3 reads CAGSLVDQGEQYF. The CDR3 DNA follows: TGTGCCGGCAGCTTAGTAGACCAGGGGGAGCAGTACTTC.

This sequence joins TRBV7-9 and TRBJ2-5; possibly TRBD2 for D (6 bases). This CDR3 contains 14 residues. Deletions cut 5 bases from V and 2 bases from J, with 12 bases between. The germline gives CDR1 SEHNR, CDR2 FQNEAQ (reference sequence). The CDR3 nucleotides read TGTGCCAGCAGCGTACACGGGAGTCAAGAGACCCAGTACTTC. Protein sequence: CASSVHGSQETQYF.

The chain joins TRBV6-5 to TRBJ1-6; tentative D call: TRBD1 (5 bases). The CDR3 loop spans 15 amino acids. Looked up from germline, CDR1 is MNHEY and CDR2 is SVGAGI. V was pared by 4 bases and J by 7 bases, with 14 bases between. The CDR3 coding sequence is TGTGCCAGCAGTTCGGACGACAGATCCAATTCACCCCTCCACTTT. Its protein is CASSSDDRSNSPLHF.